This T cell receptor beta chain was sequenced during a study of CD8 T cells in ankylosing spondylitis. A note on this clonotype: Its antigen remains unidentified.

Germline V gene data show CDR1 as LGHNA and CDR2 as YNFKEQ. The CDR3 sequence is 15 residues long. With V trimmed by 4 bases and J by 7 bases, 4 bases remained unmatched. General study results and limits: Disease-linked clones, CD8+, were relatively rare in peripheral blood. Ankylosing spondylitis blood appeared to be characterized by a TCR beta motif of eight highly homologous variants.

Quantitative barcoded 5'-RACE was used to prepare TCR beta libraries. TCRdb recomputed calls from the 5' RACE reads with MiXCR, one row per CDR3 protein. The sample yields some 140,000 distinct CDR3 sequences, 6.5% to 8.5% seen once. This chain uses TRBV4-2 with TRBJ1-4; TRBD1 aligns across 12 bases. The TCR originated in a male donor with ankylosing spondylitis. The sequenced sample was synovial fluid, either unsorted or a sorted T cell fraction (not recorded which). The CDR3, as DNA: TGTGCCAGCAGCCGGGACAGGGGGCTCAGTGAAAAACTGTTTTTT. Residues: CASSRDRGLSEKLFF.